One and the same sample provided the 2 T cell receptor beta chains below, sequenced in a study of cytomegalovirus exposure and HLA in healthy donors. The PCR contained 60 Vbeta and 13 Jbeta primers. Assay: immunoSEQ multiplex PCR; the TCRdb copy retains only in-frame clones and omits some. The table has under 200,000 clones, approximately 85% seen once. The sample comprised PBMCs. The receptors come from a man younger than 35 in good health and CMV-seropositive.

V is TRBV30 and J is TRBJ2-2; 7 bases line up with TRBD2. There are 15 residues in the CDR3. Germline-derived CDR1 and CDR2 are GTSNPN and SVGIG (reference sequence). J lost 6 bases, V lost 1 base, and 8 bases had no gene match. CDR3 in DNA: TGTGCCTGGAGTGGGGGGGGTAGGATAGCCGGGGAGCTGTTTTTT. It translates to CAWSGGGRIAGELFF.

V usage is TRBV25-1 and J usage is TRBJ1-2; no clear D gene. Germline CDR1 reads MGHDK; CDR2 reads SYGVNS. CDR3 size: 17 residues. The V end was cut by 0 bases, the J end by 3 bases, with 17 bases between. The CDR3 loop is CASSEYFRPTPYYGYTF. In DNA, the CDR3 is TGTGCCAGCAGTGAATATTTTAGGCCGACACCATACTATGGCTACACCTTC.